One sample yielded the 14 T cell receptor beta chains listed below, sequenced in a study of human T cells and chemical hapten exposure. MiXCR was run by TCRdb on the RACE reads, yielding one entry per CDR3 protein. This table has around 85,000 distinct CDR3 sequences, 13% appearing once. As for time point: patch test 3, about 24 weeks after DPC sensitization. Specified treatment: therapeutic diphenylcyclopropenone sensitization with weekly scalp DPC. The starting material was whole blood, obtained in connection with sensitization to the hapten diphenylcyclopropenone (DPC). These receptors came from a woman between 50 and 59 years old with alopecia areata. Some clones in this sample may be carry-over from other donors' samples.

This clonotype was observed at least ten times. CDR3 coding DNA: TGTGCCAGCAGTAAAGTAGCGGGAGGGCCTTACAATGAGCAGTTCTTC. Its translation: CASSKVAGGPYNEQFF. The chain couples TRBV2 to TRBJ2-1, with 11 nucleotides matching TRBD2. The V gene end was trimmed by 5 bases and the J gene end by 4 bases; junction bases not matched to a gene: 7. Germline loops: CDR1 SNHLY, CDR2 FYNNEI. The CDR3 spans 16 residues.

J is TRBJ2-7 and V is TRBV19; D is uncertain. Germline values: CDR1 LNHDA, CDR2 SQIVND (reference sequence). CDR3 length: 13 amino acids. Trimming stripped 6 bases from V and 3 bases from J, with 12 bases between. The CDR3 bases are TGTGCCAGTAGCCCCTCGGCTCTCTACGAGCAGTACTTC. Its protein product is CASSPSALYEQYF.

This clonotype has only a few counts. The J gene is TRBJ2-7, the V gene TRBV9; maybe TRBD2 (6 bases). There are 15 residues in the CDR3. Germline V gives CDR1 SGDLS, CDR2 YYNGEE. Trimming removed 0 bases from V and 1 base from J, with 11 bases in between. The CDR3 sequence: CASSVGRDPSYEQYF. CDR3 DNA: TGTGCCAGCAGCGTAGGGCGGGACCCATCCTACGAGCAGTACTTC.

This clonotype has a count of ten or more. The rearrangement uses TRBV6-1 and TRBJ1-2; D is perhaps TRBD1 (5 bases). The CDR3 totals 15 residues. Trimming shortened V by 7 bases and J by 0 bases, and 15 bases separated the two germline ends. CDR1 MNHNS and CDR2 SASEGT come from the germline V gene. The CDR3 is CASTTLGVANYGYTF. The CDR3 coding sequence is TGTGCCAGCACTACCCTAGGGGTAGCTAACTATGGCTACACCTTC.

The sample holds many counts of this clonotype. The chain combines TRBV20-1 with TRBJ2-3; D is possibly TRBD1 (5 bases). V lost 1 base and J lost 0, with 11 bases in between. The CDR3 has 15 amino acids. Per the germline V gene, CDR1 is DFQATT and CDR2 is SNEGSKA (reference sequence). As DNA, the CDR3 is TGCAGTGCTAGAGGGCCAAGGACAAGCACAGATACGCAGTATTTT. The encoded protein is CSARGPRTSTDTQYF.

V gene TRBV12-3 or TRBV12-4 combines with J gene TRBJ2-1, with 9 bases matching TRBD2. The CDR3 runs 15 residues. V lost 5 bases, J lost 4 bases, and 6 bases stayed unmatched. This CDR3 reads CASSASGRRYNEQFF. For the CDR3, the DNA is TGTGCCAGCAGTGCAAGCGGGAGGCGGTACAATGAGCAGTTCTTC.

This clonotype was detected ten times or more. The gene calls are TRBV29-1 and TRBJ2-7, with D perhaps matching TRBD2 (5 bases). Trimming stripped 7 bases from V and 7 bases from J, with 17 bases between. Germline CDR1 reads SQVTM; CDR2 reads ANQGSEA. The CDR3 has 12 residues. The CDR3 loop reads CSGSWGAREQYF. DNA for the CDR3: TGCAGCGGCTCATGGGGAGCCAGAGAGCAGTACTTC.

The gene calls are TRBV6-5 and TRBJ1-1; D is possibly TRBD1 (5 bases). The CDR3 contains 14 residues. CDR1 and CDR2 (germline): MNHEY, SVGAGI. Trimming cost V 3 bases and J 3 bases, with 11 bases left between them. The CDR3 loop reads CASSYGRADTEAFF. The CDR3 DNA reads TGTGCCAGCAGTTATGGCAGGGCGGACACTGAAGCTTTCTTT.

This clonotype was counted many times. The chain is built from TRBV5-4 and TRBJ2-5, with TRBD2 matching over 7 bases. The CDR3 totals 14 residues. After removal of 0 bases from V and 5 bases from J, the junction contained 4 bases not matched to a gene. In germline, CDR1 is SGHNT, CDR2 YYREEE (reference sequence). The chain's CDR3 is CASSLEAGSETQYF. CDR3 sequence (DNA): TGTGCCAGCAGCTTGGAAGCGGGATCCGAGACCCAGTACTTC.

J is TRBJ2-3 and V is TRBV4-1; 9 positions match TRBD2. Germline-derived CDR1 and CDR2 are MGHRA and YSYEKL. The V gene end was trimmed by 7 bases and the J gene end by 3 bases; junction bases not matched to a gene: 5. The CDR3 has 14 residues. CDR3 sequence reads: CASNPSGVTDTQYF. In DNA, the CDR3 is TGCGCCAGCAACCCTAGCGGGGTGACAGATACGCAGTATTTT.

The sample holds many counts of this clonotype. The genes are TRBV9 and TRBJ2-7; tentatively, D is TRBD1 or TRBD2 (5 bases each). CDR3 length: 16 amino acids. Trimming stripped 0 bases from V and 0 bases from J, with 13 bases between. CDR1 and CDR2 (germline): SGDLS, YYNGEE. The CDR3, as DNA: TGTGCCAGCAGCGTAGGGGGACCCTCAAGCTCCTACGAGCAGTACTTC. Its translation is CASSVGGPSSSYEQYF.

This clonotype was counted ten times or more. The rearrangement joins TRBV11-2 to TRBJ2-1; D is uncertain. The CDR3 is 11 residues long. V was cut by 1 base and J by 9 bases, with 4 bases left in between. Germline-derived CDR1 and CDR2 are SGHAT and FQNNGV. The CDR3 here is CASSLGPEQFF. DNA for the CDR3: TGTGCCAGCAGCTTAGGACCTGAGCAGTTCTTC.

Ten or more counts support this clonotype. V gene TRBV5-4 combines with J gene TRBJ2-5; a weak D match, TRBD1 (6 bases). The CDR3 loop spans 16 amino acids. Germline V gene data show CDR1 as SGHNT and CDR2 as YYREEE (reference sequence). The ends were cut back, 4 bases at V and 2 bases at J, with 18 bases in the middle. CDR3 nucleotide sequence: TGTGCCAGCAGCAGGGGCCGGACAGTGCCACAAGAGACCCAGTACTTC. It yields the protein CASSRGRTVPQETQYF.

This clonotype came up a few times. The chain employs TRBV12-5 and TRBJ2-3, with 11 bases aligning to TRBD2. The V and J ends lost 7 bases and 2 bases, in that order; junction bases with no gene match: 8. The CDR3 is made up of 16 amino acids. Germline lookup yields CDR1 LGHNT and CDR2 FRNRAP. The CDR3 sequence is CASVLRTSGFTDTQYF. The CDR3, as DNA: TGTGCTAGTGTCCTACGGACTAGCGGGTTCACAGATACGCAGTATTTT.